A selection of T cell receptor beta chains follows, all from one sample in a study of beta chain features in type 1 diabetes. Using immunoSEQ multiplex PCR, the repertoire was profiled, and TCRdb retains in-frame clones only, with some absent. Of 400,000 to 600,000 clones listed, around 28% are singletons. The sample was naive CD4+ T cells from blood. Receptors originate from a man between 18 and 29 years old in good health. The CDR3 runs from the conserved cysteine through the conserved F or W. A D gene is named only where the DNA matches it firmly. The size field is filled for only some rows; it gives once, few, many or a size class.

J gene,CDR3 length,clone size,V gene,D gene,CDR3 protein,CDR3 DNA
TRBJ2-5,12,.,TRBV30,TRBD1,CAAGTGQETQYF,TGTGCCGCCGGGACAGGGCAAGAGACCCAGTACTTC
TRBJ2-5,16,.,TRBV6-5,TRBD1,CASSYSGTVIQETQYF,TGTGCCAGCAGTTACTCCGGGACAGTTATACAAGAGACCCAGTACTTC
TRBJ2-4,15,.,TRBV29-1,TRBD1,CSVETGIRAKNIQYF,TGCAGCGTTGAGACAGGGATTCGAGCCAAAAACATTCAGTACTTC
TRBJ1-4,12,few,TRBV2,.,CASSEVDEKLFF,TGTGCCAGCAGTGAAGTGGATGAAAAACTGTTTTTT
TRBJ2-7,15,few,TRBV25-1,TRBD1,CASSESGTAIYEQYF,TGTGCCAGCAGTGAATCTGGGACAGCGATCTACGAGCAGTACTTC
TRBJ2-3,14,.,TRBV7-2,.,CASSPHPDTDTQYF,TGTGCCAGCAGCCCCCACCCTGACACAGATACGCAGTATTTT
TRBJ2-3,13,.,TRBV13,.,CASSSVGTDTQYF,TGTGCCAGCAGTTCGGTGGGCACAGATACGCAGTATTTT
TRBJ2-3,11,few,TRBV20-1,.,CSARIGDTQYF,TGCAGTGCTAGGATAGGGGATACGCAGTATTTT
TRBJ2-3,13,.,TRBV7-3,.,CASSASRGDTQYF,TGTGCCAGCAGCGCCAGCCGGGGAGATACGCAGTATTTT
TRBJ2-1,13,.,TRBV5-1,TRBD1,CASWTGIDNEQFF,TGCGCCAGCTGGACAGGGATCGACAATGAGCAGTTCTTC
TRBJ1-2,14,.,TRBV13,TRBD1,CASSRQGTNYGYTF,TGTGCCAGCAGCCGACAGGGGACTAACTATGGCTACACCTTC
TRBJ1-1,13,.,TRBV30,.,CAWSRQGYTEAFF,TGTGCCTGGAGTCGGCAGGGGTACACTGAAGCTTTCTTT
TRBJ2-5,13,few,TRBV7-9,.,CASSPLGPETQYF,TGTGCCAGCAGCCCTCTTGGTCCTGAGACCCAGTACTTC
TRBJ1-2,18,.,TRBV4-2,TRBD1,CASSQDMGQGRANYGYTF,TGTGCCAGCAGCCAAGATATGGGACAGGGACGCGCTAACTATGGCTACACCTTC
TRBJ2-1,15,.,TRBV25-1,.,CASSDPSEAPNEQFF,TGTGCCAGCAGTGACCCTAGTGAGGCCCCCAATGAGCAGTTCTTC
TRBJ2-1,15,few,TRBV19,TRBD2,CASSRLAGVVNEQFF,TGTGCCAGTAGTAGGCTAGCGGGAGTAGTAAATGAGCAGTTCTTC
TRBJ2-5,11,.,TRBV11-2,.,CASSSQETQYF,TGTGCCAGCAGCTCCCAAGAGACCCAGTACTTC
TRBJ1-4,15,.,TRBV29-1,TRBD1,CSASNSGTGNEKLFF,TGCAGCGCCTCGAATTCCGGGACAGGGAATGAAAAACTGTTTTTT
TRBJ2-7,15,few,TRBV5-1,.,CASRTIQDSPYEQYF,TGCGCCAGCAGGACGATTCAGGACAGCCCTTACGAGCAGTACTTC
TRBJ2-3,16,.,TRBV9,TRBD2,CASSAGLAESTDTQYF,TGTGCCAGCAGCGCGGGACTAGCAGAAAGCACAGATACGCAGTATTTT